Following are 19 T cell receptor beta chains from one sample sequenced in a study of patients and donors after allogeneic stem cell transplantation. TCRdb reprocessed the RT-PCR reads via MiXCR and lists one record per CDR3 protein. Of 200,000 to 250,000 distinct CDR3 sequences listed, 13% to 15% are singletons. Sequencing used blood, either unsorted or a sorted T cell fraction (not recorded which). All receptors derive from a human donor who was either an allogeneic HSCT recipient or a stem cell or donor lymphocyte infusion donor (not recorded which). It is not recorded whose cells these are; they may come from a transplant donor.

This clonotype was counted ten times or more. The J gene is TRBJ2-3, the V gene TRBV5-6; D assignment may be TRBD1 or TRBD2 (5 bases each). This CDR3 region has 18 residues. Germline V gene lookup returns CDR1 SGHDT and CDR2 YYEEEE. Trimming removed 0 bases at V and 2 bases at J, with 19 bases between. The CDR3 DNA is TGTGCCAGCAGCTTGGAACGATCGGGGACGTACTTCACAGATACGCAGTATTTT. Amino acid sequence: CASSLERSGTYFTDTQYF.

CDR3 region: CASSRQGGYSNQPQHF. The DNA of the CDR3 is TGTGCCAGTAGTAGACAGGGGGGGTATAGCAATCAGCCCCAGCATTTT. V and J are TRBV19 and TRBJ1-5; 9 bases line up with TRBD1. Germline loops: CDR1 LNHDA, CDR2 SQIVND (reference sequence). Germline trimming cut 4 bases from V and 0 bases from J; bases unmatched to any gene: 4. There are 16 residues in the CDR3.

This clonotype was seen at least ten times. The chain combines TRBV29-1 with TRBJ2-3, with D tentatively TRBD1 (6 bases). Per the germline V gene, CDR1 is SQVTM and CDR2 is ANQGSEA. Trimming removed 2 bases at V and 3 bases at J, with 12 bases between. This CDR3 is 14 amino acids long. CDR3 DNA sequence: TGCAGCGTTGAATTTGGGCAGGGGACAGATACGCAGTATTTT. It specifies CSVEFGQGTDTQYF.

This clonotype was counted a few times. CDR3 protein: CASSPFPGRKNYGYTF. CDR3 DNA: TGTGCCAGCAGTCCGTTTCCGGGACGGAAAAACTATGGCTACACCTTC. This chain joins TRBV12-3 or TRBV12-4 and TRBJ1-2; maybe TRBD1 (5 bases). V lost 5 bases, J lost 2 bases, and 18 bases lay in between. This CDR3 is built from 16 residues.

V is TRBV4-2 and J is TRBJ1-5, with TRBD1 as a possible D gene (5 bases). CDR1 and CDR2 from the germline V gene are LGHNA and YNFKEQ. CDR3 size: 13 residues. Trimming took 2 bases from V and 10 from J, leaving 12 bases between them. CDR3 amino acids: CASSQTVQGPQHF. CDR3 nucleotide sequence: TGTGCCAGCAGCCAAACTGTCCAGGGTCCCCAGCATTTT.

There are a few counts of this clonotype. This chain links TRBV20-1 with TRBJ2-3, with 9 bases matching TRBD1. V was pared by 0 bases and J by 2 bases, with 9 bases of the junction left unmatched. This CDR3 spans 17 amino acids. Germline loops: CDR1 DFQATT, CDR2 SNEGSKA (reference sequence). The chain's CDR3 is CSARDRGQGWITDTQYF. The DNA of the CDR3 is TGCAGTGCTAGAGATCGAGGACAGGGGTGGATCACAGATACGCAGTATTTT.

V gene TRBV7-2 combines with J gene TRBJ1-4; no definite D call. This CDR3 is built from 13 residues. V lost 0 bases to trimming and J lost 4 bases, with 3 bases between them. CDR1 and CDR2 (germline): SGHTA, FQGNSA. CDR3 in DNA: TGTGCCAGCAGCTTAGCCCTTAATGAAAAACTGTTTTTT. Translated, it gives CASSLALNEKLFF. The full variable domain, completed using reference TRBV7-2 and TRBJ1-4, is GAGVSQSPSNKVTEKGKDVELRCDPISGHTALYWYRQSLGQGLEFLIYFQGNSAPDKSGLPSDRFSAERTGGSVSTLTIQRTQQEDSAVYLCASSLALNEKLFFGSGTQLSVL.

The sample holds many counts of this clonotype. V and J are TRBV12-3 or TRBV12-4 and TRBJ2-7, with D hard to call. This CDR3 contains 14 residues. V was cut by 6 bases and J by 0 bases, with 12 bases left in between. The DNA of the CDR3 is TGTGCCAGCAGCCTGCGACGGAGCTCCTACGAGCAGTACTTC. This translates into CASSLRRSSYEQYF.

This clonotype was observed at least ten times. The V gene is TRBV5-6, the J gene TRBJ2-7; no definite D call. Germline CDR1 is SGHDT and CDR2 is YYEEEE. This CDR3 has 11 amino acids. Trimming stripped 5 bases from V and 2 bases from J, with 5 bases between. This CDR3 reads CASSRTYEQYF. The CDR3 DNA follows: TGTGCCAGCAGTAGGACCTACGAGCAGTACTTC.

The genes are TRBV10-3 and TRBJ1-6; D uncertain. Germline CDR1 ENHRY, CDR2 SYGVKD. V was pared by 0 bases and J by 4 bases, with 7 bases between. The CDR3 length is 15 residues. The DNA for the CDR3 is TGTGCCATCAGTGAGTCTGGCGTTTATAATTCACCCCTCCACTTT. Translating it yields CAISESGVYNSPLHF.

The chain's CDR3 is CASSFVGIDNEQFF. The CDR3 nucleotides read TGTGCCAGCAGTTTTGTTGGGATCGACAATGAGCAGTTCTTC. The gene calls are TRBV12-3 or TRBV12-4 and TRBJ2-1; no reliable D call. With 3 bases removed from V and 5 bases from J, the gap between germline ends came to 11 bases. This CDR3 spans 14 amino acids.

This clonotype has more than one count but fewer than ten. The gene calls are TRBV20-1 and TRBJ2-1; a possible D gene is TRBD2 (6 bases). The CDR3 runs 16 residues. Germline values: CDR1 DFQATT, CDR2 SNEGSKA (reference sequence). Trimming removed 0 bases from V and 0 bases from J, with 12 bases in between. The CDR3 loop is CSAREYGGGSYNEQFF. DNA for the CDR3: TGCAGTGCTAGAGAATACGGGGGTGGCTCCTACAATGAGCAGTTCTTC.

The sample holds a few counts of this clonotype. The rearrangement joins TRBV7-2 to TRBJ2-5; D unclear. CDR3 length: 12 residues. The germline gives CDR1 SGHTA, CDR2 FQGNSA. V was pared by 5 bases and J by 5 bases, with 9 bases between. The DNA for the CDR3 is TGTGCCAGCAGCCGAGAGCTGGAGACCCAGTACTTC. It encodes CASSRELETQYF.

The chain recombines TRBV6-5 with TRBJ2-7; 9 bases map to TRBD1. J lost 4 bases, V lost 2 bases, and 12 bases had no gene match. The CDR3 length is 17 residues. Germline-derived CDR1 and CDR2 are MNHEY and SVGAGI. CDR3 sequence: CASSYGLRTGVNYEQYF. The CDR3 DNA is TGTGCCAGCAGTTACGGGCTCCGGACAGGGGTTAATTACGAGCAGTACTTC.

This clonotype was found a few times. V usage is TRBV20-1 and J usage is TRBJ2-7; 10 bases match TRBD2. Germline-derived CDR1 and CDR2 are DFQATT and SNEGSKA (reference sequence). V was pared by 2 bases and J by 1 base, with 2 bases of the junction left unmatched. The CDR3 consists of 14 residues. Here the CDR3 DNA reads TGCAGTGCTAGACCACTAGCGGGGTCCTACGAGCAGTACTTC. Its protein is CSARPLAGSYEQYF.

J is TRBJ1-4 and V is TRBV12-3 or TRBV12-4; D remains unclear. This CDR3 has 15 residues. With 2 bases removed from V and 3 bases from J, the gap between germline ends came to 10 bases. The DNA for the CDR3 is TGTGCCAGCAGTTTAACCGGGCCCGCTAATGAAAAACTGTTTTTT. Protein sequence: CASSLTGPANEKLFF.

The chain combines TRBV6-1 with TRBJ1-5; 7 bases are a match to TRBD1. V was clipped by 6 bases and J by 2 bases; unmatched bases: 7. The CDR3 loop spans 15 amino acids. CDR1 is MNHNS and CDR2 is SASEGT in the germline V gene. CDR3 amino acids: CASRLSGGGNQPQHF. For the CDR3, the DNA is TGTGCCAGCAGACTTTCAGGGGGAGGCAATCAGCCCCAGCATTTT.

In its sample, this clonotype was seen many times. This chain links TRBV20-1 with TRBJ2-5; D is unclear. Between the trimmed V and J ends, which lost 6 bases and 0 bases, there was a span of 5 bases. The CDR3 sequence is 11 residues long. Germline CDR1 is DFQATT and CDR2 is SNEGSKA (reference sequence). The CDR3 protein is CSAENQETQYF. The CDR3 DNA reads as TGCAGTGCAGAAAACCAAGAGACCCAGTACTTC.

V and J are TRBV6-1 and TRBJ2-1; 11 bases match TRBD2. There are 18 residues in the CDR3. Germline CDR1 is MNHNS and CDR2 is SASEGT. Unmatched junction bases numbered 9, after V lost 2 bases and J lost 3 bases. The CDR3 sequence is CASSEIGAGLADYNEQFF. CDR3 nucleotide sequence: TGTGCCAGCAGTGAAATAGGTGCGGGACTAGCGGACTACAATGAGCAGTTCTTC.